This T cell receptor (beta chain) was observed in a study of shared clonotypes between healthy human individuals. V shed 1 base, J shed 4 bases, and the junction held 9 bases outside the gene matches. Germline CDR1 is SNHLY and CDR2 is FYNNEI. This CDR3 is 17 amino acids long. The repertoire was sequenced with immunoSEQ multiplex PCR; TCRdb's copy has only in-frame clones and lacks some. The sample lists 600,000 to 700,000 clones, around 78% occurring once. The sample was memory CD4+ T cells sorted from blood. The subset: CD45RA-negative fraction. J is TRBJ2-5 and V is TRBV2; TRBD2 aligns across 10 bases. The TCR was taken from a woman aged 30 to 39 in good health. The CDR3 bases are TGTGCCAGCAGTGAAGGCCGCTCTAGCGGGAGCCTAGAGACCCAGTACTTC. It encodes CASSEGRSSGSLETQYF.